Following are 11 T cell receptor beta chains from one sample sequenced in a study of blood T cell repertoires in COVID-19. Generated by immunoSEQ multiplex PCR, the TCRdb table keeps only in-frame clones and is missing some. Of about 190,000 clones in the sample, 70% to 80% were seen once. Input material: peripheral blood. All receptors come from a woman between 50 and 59 years old with acute or convalescent COVID-19.

The genes are TRBV19 and TRBJ2-3; TRBD2 matches at 7 bases. The CDR3 has 14 amino acids. Trimming at V came to 7 bases and at J to 2 bases, leaving 6 bases not matched to a gene. From germline, CDR1 is LNHDA and CDR2 SQIVND (reference sequence). Written as DNA, the CDR3 is TGTGCCAGTACTCCGGGAGGCTCCACAGATACGCAGTATTTT. Its protein product is CASTPGGSTDTQYF.

The gene calls are TRBV7-8 and TRBJ1-6; D is uncertain. The CDR3 spans 13 residues. Germline V lookup: CDR1 SGHVS, CDR2 FQNEAQ. V was trimmed by 0 bases and J by 9 bases, leaving 6 bases between them. CDR3 sequence: CASSLALGSPLHF. In DNA, the CDR3 is TGTGCCAGCAGCTTAGCCCTCGGTTCACCCCTCCACTTT.

V usage is TRBV2 and J usage is TRBJ1-3; D is unresolved. Per germline, CDR1 SNHLY and CDR2 FYNNEI. V shed 2 bases and J shed 0 bases, with 14 bases lying between them. The CDR3 spans 17 residues. The CDR3 region is CASSELGRRSSGNTIYF. CDR3 nucleotide sequence: TGTGCCAGCAGTGAATTGGGCAGGCGCAGCTCTGGAAACACCATATATTTT.

The V call is TRBV7-8, the J call TRBJ1-2; D call uncertain. V was cut by 3 bases and J by 0 bases, with 8 bases left in between. The germline gives CDR1 SGHVS, CDR2 FQNEAQ. This CDR3 spans 14 amino acids. In nucleotides, the CDR3 is TGTGCCAGCAGCTTTCAGGACTCTAACTATGGCTACACCTTC. Translated: CASSFQDSNYGYTF.

The rearrangement links TRBV19 to TRBJ2-6; D is perhaps TRBD1 (6 bases). CDR3 length: 17 amino acids. V lost 4 bases and J lost 0, with 13 bases in between. Germline CDR1 and CDR2: LNHDA and SQIVND (reference sequence). The CDR3: CASSTRTASSGANVLTF. CDR3 sequence (DNA): TGTGCCAGTAGTACGAGGACAGCCAGCTCTGGGGCCAACGTCCTGACTTTC.

Only a few counts were recorded for this clone. V is TRBV19 and J is TRBJ2-7, with D possibly TRBD2 on 7 matching bases. V gave up 5 bases and J gave up 5 bases, with 22 bases separating them. Per the germline V gene, CDR1 is LNHDA and CDR2 is SQIVND (reference sequence). The CDR3 runs to 16 residues. The CDR3 DNA sequence: TGTGCCAGTAGTTTACGTCCGGGGGGCCGCGGACACGAGCAGTACTTC. Translating gives CASSLRPGGRGHEQYF.

The V gene is TRBV2, the J gene TRBJ2-3; 10 bases agree with TRBD2. Germline CDR1 reads SNHLY; CDR2 reads FYNNEI. The CDR3 consists of 18 residues. Trimming at V came to 2 bases and at J to 0 bases, leaving 8 bases not matched to a gene. CDR3 DNA sequence: TGTGCCAGCAGTGAACCCTCTAGCGGGGGCATTAGCACAGATACGCAGTATTTT. It specifies CASSEPSSGGISTDTQYF.

The chain couples TRBV19 to TRBJ2-1, with 7 positions matching TRBD2. V shed 4 bases and J 2 bases; nucleotides not matched to a gene: 5. This CDR3 contains 15 residues. Germline-derived CDR1 and CDR2 are LNHDA and SQIVND (reference sequence). The chain's CDR3 is CASSSLLAAYNEQFF. CDR3 DNA: TGTGCCAGTAGTAGTCTCCTAGCGGCCTACAATGAGCAGTTCTTC.

This chain links TRBV7-9 with TRBJ2-3, with TRBD2 matching over 13 bases. In germline, CDR1 is SEHNR, CDR2 FQNEAQ (reference sequence). Trimming removed 10 bases from V and 6 bases from J; junction bases left unmatched: 10. This CDR3 region has 15 residues. The CDR3 here is CATDSGTSGVDTQYF. The CDR3 DNA is TGTGCCACAGACTCCGGGACTAGCGGGGTTGATACGCAGTATTTT.

This clone was recorded many times. Different DNA sequences within this sample yield the same CDR3. The chain carries TRBV3-1 (or the pseudogene TRBV3-2) and TRBJ2-7; 8 nucleotides match TRBD1. Germline V gene lookup returns CDR1 LGHDT and CDR2 YNNKEL (reference sequence). Losses at the gene ends were 4 bases for V and 3 bases for J; bases not matched to a gene: 2. This CDR3 region has 13 residues. The DNA for the CDR3 is TGTGCCAGCAGCCCCGACAGGGGCTACGAGCAGTACTTC. Translating gives CASSPDRGYEQYF.

The chain recombines TRBV19 with TRBJ2-5; D might be TRBD2 (5 bases). The CDR3 has 15 residues. V was pared by 1 base and J by 4 bases, with 13 bases between. Germline loops: CDR1 LNHDA, CDR2 SQIVND (reference sequence). The CDR3 loop reads CASSIGTRALETQYF. Here the CDR3 DNA reads TGTGCCAGTAGTATAGGGACGAGGGCCCTAGAGACCCAGTACTTC.